A single sample gave rise to the 10 T cell receptor beta chains below, sequenced in a study of patients and donors after allogeneic stem cell transplantation. TCRdb reanalysed the RT-PCR reads using MiXCR and keeps one entry per CDR3 protein. The profile covers around 150,000 distinct CDR3 sequences, with 30% appearing a single time and about 3% taken by the ten largest. The sequenced sample was blood, either unsorted or a sorted T cell fraction (not recorded which). The receptors come from a human donor who was either an allogeneic HSCT recipient or a stem cell or donor lymphocyte infusion donor (not recorded which). It is not recorded whose cells these are; they may come from a transplant donor.

The rearrangement links TRBV28 to TRBJ2-2; the match to TRBD2 covers 9 bases. CDR3 length equals 17 residues. CDR1 and CDR2 (germline): MDHEN, SYDVKM. V was pared by 1 base and J by 6 bases, with 9 bases of the junction left unmatched. In DNA, the CDR3 is TGTGCCAGCAGTTTATTTGGGCTAGCGGGACGACCCGGGGAGCTGTTTTTT. Its protein is CASSLFGLAGRPGELFF.

This clonotype was found many times. The V call is TRBV5-1, the J call TRBJ2-5; D remains ambiguous. The CDR3 extends over 12 amino acids. Per germline, CDR1 SGHRS and CDR2 YFSETQ. Trimming removed 0 bases from V and 0 bases from J, with 0 bases in between. The CDR3 is CASSLDQETQYF. CDR3 DNA sequence: TGCGCCAGCAGCTTGGACCAAGAGACCCAGTACTTC.

The chain uses TRBV18 and TRBJ2-1; 11 bases line up with TRBD2. With V trimmed by 6 bases and J by 4 bases, 5 bases remained unmatched. Germline V CDR1 and CDR2: KGHSH, LQKENI. CDR3 length: 15 residues. The CDR3 here is CASSLAGGLYNEQFF. CDR3 nucleotide sequence: TGTGCCAGCTCCCTAGCGGGAGGTCTGTACAATGAGCAGTTCTTC.

V is TRBV3-1 and J is TRBJ2-1; 11 bases line up with TRBD2. CDR3 length equals 17 residues. Germline V gives CDR1 LGHDT, CDR2 YNNKEL (reference sequence). The V and J ends lost 1 base and 2 bases, in that order; junction bases with no gene match: 4. CDR3: CASSQVAGGDPYNEQFF. The CDR3 DNA is TGTGCCAGCAGCCAAGTAGCGGGAGGGGATCCCTACAATGAGCAGTTCTTC.

Only a few counts were recorded for this clonotype. This sequence joins TRBV7-2 and TRBJ2-5; 7 nucleotides align to TRBD2. Looked up from germline, CDR1 is SGHTA and CDR2 is FQGNSA. The V gene end was trimmed by 4 bases and the J gene end by 5 bases; junction bases not matched to a gene: 10. This CDR3 has 15 amino acids. The CDR3, as DNA: TGTGCCAGCAGCTACACCGGGACTATCGGGGAGACCCAGTACTTC. Amino acids: CASSYTGTIGETQYF.

This clonotype was seen more than once but under ten times. This chain joins TRBV6-6 and TRBJ1-5; D remains ambiguous. The CDR3 runs to 16 residues. Germline CDR1 MNHNY, CDR2 SVGAGI (reference sequence). V was cut by 5 bases and J by 6 bases, with 20 bases left in between. The CDR3 here is CASSQSPPHGGQPQHF. The CDR3 nucleotides are TGTGCCAGCAGTCAATCTCCCCCCCACGGAGGTCAGCCCCAGCATTTT.

The genes are TRBV28 and TRBJ1-1; tentative D call: TRBD1 (6 bases). V shed 0 bases and J shed 3 bases, with 11 bases lying between them. CDR3 size: 15 residues. Germline values: CDR1 MDHEN, CDR2 SYDVKM. The chain's CDR3 is CASSLWRGADTEAFF. As DNA, the CDR3 is TGTGCCAGCAGTTTATGGCGGGGGGCGGACACTGAAGCTTTCTTT.

The chain joins TRBV6-2 or TRBV6-3 to TRBJ2-1; D gene uncertain. The V and J ends lost 8 bases and 4 bases respectively, with 12 bases between them. The germline V gene encodes CDR1 MNHEY and CDR2 SVGEGT. This CDR3 has 13 amino acids. CDR3 in amino acids: CASPKSVYNEQFF. The CDR3 DNA sequence: TGTGCCAGCCCTAAATCTGTATACAATGAGCAGTTCTTC.

This clonotype was found a few times. The chain is built from TRBV14 and TRBJ2-7; tentative D call: TRBD1 (6 bases). The CDR3 sequence is 14 residues long. Trimming cost V 0 bases and J 9 bases, with 15 bases left between them. Per germline, CDR1 SGHDN and CDR2 FVKESK. The CDR3 loop is CASSQDLGAHGQYF. The DNA of the CDR3 is TGTGCCAGCAGCCAAGATTTGGGGGCCCACGGGCAGTACTTC.

The gene calls are TRBV12-3 or TRBV12-4 and TRBJ2-7; 8 bases are a match to TRBD1. The CDR3 length is 14 residues. Trimming took 6 bases from V and 4 from J; bases not matched to a gene: 8. The CDR3 DNA reads TGTGCCAGCAGATTCTCCGGACAGGGTTACGAGCAGTACTTC. This gives the protein CASRFSGQGYEQYF.